The 29 T cell receptor beta chains in this list originate from one sample, sequenced in a study of CXCR3-negative and CXCR3-positive naive CD8 T cells. What these receptors recognize is not known. Overall study results and limits: For CXCR3-positive naive cells, TRB CDR3s were more hydrophobic than those of CXCR3-negative naive cells.

5' RACE with UMI labels generated the TRB cDNA libraries. TCRdb re-called the 5' RACE reads and shows each CDR3 protein once, DNA omitted. The sample shows 150,000 to 180,000 distinct CDR3 sequences, and under 0.5% sits with its ten largest clones. What was sequenced was naive CXCR3+ CD8+ T cells from blood. The subset: CD45RO-CCR7+CD27+CD95- naive CD8+ T cells expressing CXCR3 (TNR3+). The receptor set was obtained from a human donor in good health. Some clones in this sample may be carry-over from other donors' samples.

The CDR3 here is CASSLGGWDRGTDTQYF. The chain uses TRBV7-7 and TRBJ2-3; the TCRdb D gene call, TRBD1, has no DNA to confirm it. The CDR3 spans 17 residues. Germline V lookup: CDR1 SSHAT, CDR2 FNYEAQ (reference sequence).

The chain has TRBV11-2 and TRBJ1-4. Germline loops: CDR1 SGHAT, CDR2 FQNNGV. The CDR3 extends over 17 amino acids. CDR3 loop: CASSAEYSGTGNEKLFF.

The V and J genes are TRBV21-1 and TRBJ2-1; TCRdb selects TRBD1, and the lack of DNA leaves this call unchecked. TRBV21-1 is marked as a pseudogene. CDR3 length: 14 residues. Here the CDR3 reads CASSKGAGGNEQFF.

The chain joins TRBV25-1 to TRBJ2-2; as DNA is missing, the TRBD1 call by TCRdb cannot be tested. This CDR3 contains 13 residues. The germline V gene has CDR1 MGHDK and CDR2 SYGVNS. The CDR3 protein is CASTLGGAGELFF. Full variable domain (missing parts from reference TRBV25-1 and TRBJ2-2): EADIYQTPRYLVIGTGKKITLECSQTMGHDKMYWYQQDPGMELHLIHYSYGVNSTEKGDLSSESTVSRIRTEHFPLTLESARPSHTSQYLCASTLGGAGELFFGEGSRLTVL.

The chain couples TRBV10-1 to TRBJ1-5. Germline-derived CDR1 and CDR2 are WNHNN and SYGVQD (reference sequence). CDR3 length: 15 residues. The CDR3 loop reads CASSAGKPLHQPQHF.

V is TRBV29-1 and J is TRBJ2-2; TCRdb indicates TRBD2, and absent DNA this call remains unverified. CDR3 length: 14 residues. CDR1 is SQVTM and CDR2 is ANQGSEA in the germline V gene. The CDR3 region is CSVKLAGFAGELFF.

The gene calls are TRBV28 and TRBJ2-6; the TCRdb call, TRBD1, lacks DNA for checking. Germline-derived CDR1 and CDR2 are MDHEN and SYDVKM. The length of the CDR3 is 18 residues. Here the CDR3 reads CASRGTGISSSGANVLTF.

V is TRBV12-3 or TRBV12-4 and J is TRBJ2-2; there is no DNA to check the TCRdb D call of TRBD1. This CDR3 spans 14 amino acids. CDR3 residues: CASGLGPNTGELFF.

The J gene is TRBJ2-5, the V gene TRBV2; TCRdb's assignment of TRBD2 cannot be checked, as there is no DNA. Germline CDR1 SNHLY, CDR2 FYNNEI. The CDR3 runs to 14 residues. The CDR3 sequence is CARGDSPRQETQYF.

The V call is TRBV4-1, the J call TRBJ2-7; TCRdb picks TRBD1, but there is no DNA to check that call. This CDR3 region has 16 residues. Per germline, CDR1 MGHRA and CDR2 YSYEKL. CDR3 in amino acids: CASSQDGTGKSYEQYF.

The chain carries TRBV20-1 and TRBJ2-3. The germline gives CDR1 DFQATT, CDR2 SNEGSKA (reference sequence). The CDR3 covers 14 residues. The CDR3 here is CSATSNPSTDTQYF.

The chain has TRBV29-1 and TRBJ2-1; TCRdb's D call, TRBD2, is unchecked because there is no DNA. The CDR3 has 12 residues. Germline V gene lookup returns CDR1 SQVTM and CDR2 ANQGSEA. The CDR3 is CSVSGIYNEQFF.

The gene calls are TRBV12-3 or TRBV12-4 and TRBJ2-5; TCRdb's assignment of TRBD2 cannot be checked, as there is no DNA. The length of the CDR3 is 14 residues. The CDR3 here is CASSPIAEVETQYF.

J is TRBJ1-1 and V is TRBV11-3; TCRdb returns TRBD1, unconfirmable since there is no DNA. Germline V gene data show CDR1 as SGHNT and CDR2 as YENEEA. The CDR3 has 17 amino acids. CDR3 region: CASTDLRGSAWDTEAFF.

The rearrangement uses TRBV7-6 and TRBJ1-1; the D call from TCRdb, TRBD1, cannot be confirmed without DNA. CDR3 length equals 13 residues. The germline gives CDR1 SGHVS, CDR2 FNYEAQ. CDR3 region: CASNKGSGTEAFF.

This sequence joins TRBV6-5 and TRBJ2-2; TCRdb selects TRBD1, and the lack of DNA leaves this call unchecked. The CDR3 covers 16 residues. Germline CDR1 and CDR2: MNHEY and SVGAGI. This chain's CDR3 is CASSPQGGGSTGELFF.

V and J are TRBV15 and TRBJ2-5; TCRdb's D gene call, TRBD2, goes unchecked for lack of DNA. CDR3 length: 17 residues. In germline, CDR1 is LNHNV, CDR2 YYDKDF (reference sequence). Here the CDR3 reads CATSPEKFGSQQETQYF.

The chain employs TRBV27 and TRBJ2-5; TCRdb proposes TRBD2, but this gene call is untestable without DNA. Germline CDR1 reads MNHEY; CDR2 reads SMNVEV (reference sequence). The CDR3 totals 17 residues. The CDR3 reads CASKVREGRWAAETQYF.

J is TRBJ2-2 and V is TRBV5-1; without DNA, the TCRdb call of TRBD1 cannot be checked. The CDR3 is made up of 14 amino acids. The germline CDR1 and CDR2 sequences are SGHRS and YFSETQ. This CDR3 is CASSRTGNTGELFF. Complete variable domain (other parts from reference TRBV5-1 and TRBJ2-2): KAGVTQTPRYLIKTRGQQVTLSCSPISGHRSVSWYQQTPGQGLQFLFEYFSETQRNKGNFPGRFSGRQFSNSRSEMNVSTLELGDSALYLCASSRTGNTGELFFGEGSRLTVL.

The chain couples TRBV4-3 to TRBJ1-1. The CDR3 extends over 15 amino acids. Germline lookup yields CDR1 LGHNA and CDR2 YSLEER. The CDR3: CASSQEGRENTEAFF.

The chain joins TRBV5-5 to TRBJ2-7. The CDR3 is 14 residues long. CDR1 and CDR2 from the germline V gene are SGHKS and YYEKEE (reference sequence). The CDR3: CASSLPSLSYEQYF.

The rearrangement links TRBV9 to TRBJ1-2. CDR3 length: 14 amino acids. Germline values: CDR1 SGDLS, CDR2 YYNGEE. CDR3: CASSVAEVSYGYTF.

CDR3 loop: CASSLRTSLGYNEQFF. The chain uses TRBV28 and TRBJ2-1; the TRBD2 assignment by TCRdb is unverifiable without DNA. The CDR3 length is 16 residues. Germline assignment: CDR1 MDHEN and CDR2 SYDVKM.

V gene TRBV7-3 combines with J gene TRBJ2-2; the D call from TCRdb, TRBD2, cannot be confirmed without DNA. The germline V gene has CDR1 SGHTA and CDR2 FQGTGA. The CDR3 extends over 18 amino acids. CDR3 protein: CASSLLAGGLTNTGELFF.

This chain connects TRBV27 to TRBJ1-2; the TRBD1 assignment by TCRdb is unverifiable without DNA. Germline V gives CDR1 MNHEY, CDR2 SMNVEV (reference sequence). The CDR3 is 13 residues long. CDR3 loop: CASSPSGFRGYTF.

The chain uses TRBV6-5 and TRBJ1-1; TCRdb selects TRBD1, and the lack of DNA leaves this call unchecked. The CDR3 extends over 19 amino acids. CDR1 is MNHEY, CDR2 SVGAGI, per germline. This chain's CDR3 is CASSYLDREMELGYTEAFF.

The rearrangement uses TRBV9 and TRBJ2-3. Germline V gives CDR1 SGDLS, CDR2 YYNGEE. This CDR3 region has 14 residues. CDR3 sequence: CASSAKEWADTQYF.

The chain links TRBV12-3 or TRBV12-4 to TRBJ2-4; absent DNA, TCRdb's TRBD1 call cannot be checked. This CDR3 has 13 amino acids. The CDR3 region is CASSPDRGDIQYF.

The chain couples TRBV7-2 to TRBJ2-3; the TRBD1 assignment by TCRdb is unverifiable without DNA. The CDR3 has 20 amino acids. The germline V gene has CDR1 SGHTA and CDR2 FQGNSA. CDR3 amino acids: CASSSTDYWGQPGGADTQYF.